Below, 6 T cell receptor beta chains from the same sample are listed, as sequenced in a study of cytomegalovirus exposure and HLA in healthy donors. Primers included in the PCR were 60 Vbeta and 13 Jbeta primers. Clones were sequenced by immunoSEQ multiplex PCR, and TCRdb holds only the in-frame ones, with some missing. The repertoire holds around 130,000 clones, roughly 84% seen once, with over 1.5% in the top ten. The sample taken for sequencing was PBMCs. These receptor sequences come from a boy aged 5-17 years in good health and CMV-seronegative.

The chain recombines TRBV5-1 with TRBJ2-7; 8 bases fit TRBD1. Germline V lookup: CDR1 SGHRS, CDR2 YFSETQ. Losses at the gene ends were 3 bases for V and 3 bases for J; bases not matched to a gene: 11. This CDR3 is 16 amino acids long. CDR3 amino acids: CASSWGTGTGDYEQYF. The CDR3, as DNA: TGCGCCAGCAGCTGGGGGACCGGGACAGGAGACTACGAGCAGTACTTC.

This sequence joins TRBV30 and TRBJ1-2; 7 nucleotides align to TRBD1. CDR1 is GTSNPN, CDR2 SVGIG, per germline (reference sequence). CDR3 length: 15 residues. The junction had 11 bases not matched to a gene; V was cut back by 3 bases and J by 4 bases. Written as DNA, the CDR3 is TGTGCCTGGAGCGTCCGGGACAGAACCTTCTATGGCTACACCTTC. Translating gives CAWSVRDRTFYGYTF.

The gene calls are TRBV5-1 and TRBJ1-2; D is perhaps TRBD1 (6 bases). The germline gives CDR1 SGHRS, CDR2 YFSETQ. The V end was cut by 0 bases, the J end by 8 bases, with 14 bases between. The CDR3 loop spans 14 amino acids. Written as DNA, the CDR3 is TGCGCCAGCAGCTTGGGGAATACAGGGAAAGGCTACACCTTC. This codes for CASSLGNTGKGYTF.

The chain joins TRBV6-4 to TRBJ2-5; possibly TRBD2 for D (5 bases). CDR3 length: 14 residues. Germline V gene lookup returns CDR1 MRHNA and CDR2 SNTAGT. V lost 6 bases and J lost 5, with 16 bases in between. CDR3 sequence reads: CASSPGPGGETQYF. The CDR3 DNA reads as TGTGCCAGCAGCCCCGGACCAGGCGGGGAGACCCAGTACTTC.

The chain uses TRBV25-1 and TRBJ1-2; weak D call: TRBD1 (5 bases). The germline gives CDR1 MGHDK, CDR2 SYGVNS. The CDR3 extends over 10 amino acids. Trimming shortened V by 8 bases and J by 5 bases, and 6 bases separated the two germline ends. CDR3: CASQGYGYTF. As DNA, the CDR3 is TGTGCCAGCCAGGGATATGGCTACACCTTC.

V is TRBV7-8 and J is TRBJ1-3, with unresolved D. Germline values: CDR1 SGHVS, CDR2 FQNEAQ. The CDR3 is 13 residues long. V was clipped by 0 bases and J by 4 bases, with 4 bases between them. CDR3 bases: TGTGCCAGCAGCTTAGCGGCCGGAAACACCATATATTTT. Residues: CASSLAAGNTIYF. The full variable domain, with the rest looked up from reference TRBV7-8 and TRBJ1-3, is GAGVSQSPRYKVAKRGQDVALRCDPISGHVSLFWYQQALGQGPEFLTYFQNEAQLDKSGLPSDRFFAERPEGSVSTLKIQRTQQEDSAVYLCASSLAAGNTIYFGEGSWLTVV.